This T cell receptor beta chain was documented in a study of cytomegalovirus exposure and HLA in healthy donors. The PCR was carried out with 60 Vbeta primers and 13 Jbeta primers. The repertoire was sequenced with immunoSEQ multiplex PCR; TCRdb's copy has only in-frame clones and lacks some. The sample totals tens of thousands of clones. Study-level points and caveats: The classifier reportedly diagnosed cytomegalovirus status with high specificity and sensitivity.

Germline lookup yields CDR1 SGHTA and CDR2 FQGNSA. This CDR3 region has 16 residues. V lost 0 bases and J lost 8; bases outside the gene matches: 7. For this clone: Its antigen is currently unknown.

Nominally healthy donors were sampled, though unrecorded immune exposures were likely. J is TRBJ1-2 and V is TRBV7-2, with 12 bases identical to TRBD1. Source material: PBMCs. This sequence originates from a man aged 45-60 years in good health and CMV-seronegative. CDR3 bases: TGTGCCAGCAGCTTAGCCTCGGGACAGGGGGCAAGGGGCTACACCTTC. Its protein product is CASSLASGQGARGYTF.